These 17 T cell receptor beta chains originate from one sample sequenced in a study of blood T cell repertoires in COVID-19. Profiling relied on immunoSEQ multiplex PCR, and the TCRdb table lists in-frame clones only, not all of them. The sample gives around 370,000 clones, roughly 91% of which show up once; more than 1% is in the top ten. Specimen: PBMCs or T cells enriched from blood (not recorded which). These receptors all stem from a woman aged 18-29 years who had recovered from COVID-19.

The chain links TRBV29-1 to TRBJ2-7, with 8 positions matching TRBD1. Germline V gene data show CDR1 as SQVTM and CDR2 as ANQGSEA. After removal of 2 bases from V and 0 bases from J, the junction contained 9 bases not matched to a gene. This CDR3 spans 16 amino acids. The CDR3 sequence: CSVEHRQGKNSYEQYF. The CDR3 DNA follows: TGCAGCGTTGAACATAGACAGGGGAAAAACTCCTACGAGCAGTACTTC.

The rearrangement joins TRBV28 to TRBJ2-2; D remains unclear. Germline CDR1 and CDR2: MDHEN and SYDVKM. This CDR3 contains 12 residues. Between the trimmed V and J ends, which lost 3 bases and 5 bases, there was a span of 4 bases. The CDR3: CASSFYTGELFF. The CDR3 region has the DNA TGTGCCAGCAGTTTTTATACCGGGGAGCTGTTTTTT.

The chain links TRBV5-1 to TRBJ1-1, with 8 bases that match TRBD1. Germline assignment: CDR1 SGHRS and CDR2 YFSETQ. V lost 1 base, J lost 3 bases, and 5 bases stayed unmatched. This CDR3 contains 15 residues. CDR3 residues: CASSLQGAGYTEAFF. CDR3 coding DNA: TGCGCCAGCAGCTTGCAGGGGGCCGGGTACACTGAAGCTTTCTTT.

V and J are TRBV28 and TRBJ2-3; TRBD1 agrees at 7 bases. This CDR3 is 16 amino acids long. CDR1 and CDR2 from the germline V gene are MDHEN and SYDVKM. V trimming: 1 base; J trimming: 0 bases; junction bases outside the gene matches: 4. The DNA of the CDR3 is TGTGCCAGCAGTTTATTGGGACAGACTAGCACAGATACGCAGTATTTT. This codes for CASSLLGQTSTDTQYF.

V is TRBV4-2 and J is TRBJ2-7; 7 bases are shared with TRBD2. The CDR3 sequence is 15 residues long. V shed 0 bases, J shed 2 bases, and the junction held 4 bases outside the gene matches. Germline-derived CDR1 and CDR2 are LGHNA and YNFKEQ. CDR3 loop: CASSQDLGTTYEQYF. The CDR3 DNA reads as TGTGCCAGCAGCCAAGATCTGGGGACTACCTACGAGCAGTACTTC.

The chain employs TRBV7-8 and TRBJ2-2; D gene ambiguous. Trimming left V 5 bases short and J 7 bases short, with 8 bases between. Germline loops: CDR1 SGHVS, CDR2 FQNEAQ. The CDR3 loop spans 12 amino acids. The CDR3 is CASSPQDGELFF. The DNA for the CDR3 is TGTGCCAGCAGCCCGCAGGACGGGGAGCTGTTTTTT.

This CDR3 is CASSLGLLAGGQETQYF. The CDR3 DNA reads TGCGCCAGCAGCTTGGGTTTGCTAGCGGGGGGGCAAGAGACCCAGTACTTC. The chain uses TRBV5-1 and TRBJ2-5; 12 nucleotides match TRBD2. The CDR3 spans 17 residues. The V segment lost 0 bases and the J segment 2 bases; nucleotides outside the gene matches: 5. Germline lookup yields CDR1 SGHRS and CDR2 YFSETQ.

V is TRBV10-3 and J is TRBJ2-1; D may be TRBD1 (6 bases). CDR1 is ENHRY and CDR2 is SYGVKD in the germline V gene. CDR3 size: 15 residues. Between the trimmed V and J ends, which lost 9 bases and 0 bases, there was a span of 15 bases. The CDR3 is CAMRPTGSSYNEQFF. CDR3 in DNA: TGTGCCATGCGTCCTACAGGGAGCTCCTACAATGAGCAGTTCTTC.

The chain carries TRBV9 and TRBJ2-7; 8 bases line up with TRBD1. Germline trimming cut 4 bases from V and 5 bases from J; bases unmatched to any gene: 11. The CDR3 loop spans 15 amino acids. The germline V gene encodes CDR1 SGDLS and CDR2 YYNGEE. Here the CDR3 reads CASSLSPDRDHEQYF. The CDR3 DNA reads as TGTGCCAGCAGCCTGTCCCCGGACAGGGACCACGAGCAGTACTTC.

This chain uses TRBV30 with TRBJ2-7; D perhaps matches TRBD2 (6 bases). Germline V CDR1 and CDR2: GTSNPN, SVGIG (reference sequence). V shed 1 base and J shed 13 bases, with 14 bases lying between them. This CDR3 comprises 11 residues. In nucleotides, the CDR3 is TGTGCCTGGAGTGAGGCGGGATGGTGCTACTTC. It encodes CAWSEAGWCYF.

V gene TRBV27 combines with J gene TRBJ1-5, with D unresolved. Trimming pared 2 bases from V and 6 bases from J, leaving 17 bases between. Germline CDR1 and CDR2: MNHEY and SMNVEV (reference sequence). The CDR3 runs to 16 residues. The CDR3 nucleotides are TGTGCCAGCAGTTTAACTGACGCCGGCGGGAGTCAGCCCCAGCATTTT. It translates to CASSLTDAGGSQPQHF.

V is TRBV29-1 and J is TRBJ1-2; D uncertain. Germline CDR1 is SQVTM and CDR2 is ANQGSEA. Trimming removed 5 bases at V and 5 bases at J, with 9 bases between. The CDR3 length is 11 residues. CDR3 loop: CSVPPGYGYTF. CDR3 bases: TGCAGCGTTCCCCCGGGATATGGCTACACCTTC.

Here the CDR3 reads CASSPGQDSNQPQHF. DNA for the CDR3: TGTGCCAGCAGCCCCGGACAGGATAGCAATCAGCCCCAGCATTTT. V is TRBV5-8 and J is TRBJ1-5; 7 nucleotides match TRBD1. Germline trimming cut 4 bases from V and 0 bases from J; bases unmatched to any gene: 4. CDR3 length equals 15 residues. Looked up from germline, CDR1 is SGHTS and CDR2 is YDEGEE.

This clone has only a few counts. The chain has TRBV5-1 and TRBJ2-1; TRBD2 aligns across 8 bases. V lost 2 bases to trimming and J lost 2 bases; unmatched junction nucleotides: 6. The CDR3 is 16 residues long. Germline CDR1 and CDR2: SGHRS and YFSETQ. The CDR3 sequence is CASSFVSGGTYNEQFF. The CDR3 bases are TGCGCCAGCAGCTTCGTATCGGGGGGGACCTACAATGAGCAGTTCTTC.

This sequence joins TRBV7-9 and TRBJ2-7; 8 bases are shared with TRBD1. The CDR3 has 14 amino acids. From germline, CDR1 is SEHNR and CDR2 FQNEAQ (reference sequence). The trim removed 5 bases at V and 5 bases at J, leaving 8 bases unmatched. Written as DNA, the CDR3 is TGTGCCAGCAGCGACTTGGACAGGGTCAACGAGCAGTACTTC. Residues: CASSDLDRVNEQYF.

Here the CDR3 DNA reads TGTGCCAGCAGCCCGTGGGACAAAGCTAACTATGGCTACACCTTC. Translating it yields CASSPWDKANYGYTF. The V call is TRBV7-9, the J call TRBJ1-2; a possible D gene is TRBD1 (6 bases). The V and J ends lost 5 bases and 0 bases respectively, with 13 bases between them. The germline V gene encodes CDR1 SEHNR and CDR2 FQNEAQ (reference sequence). CDR3 length: 15 amino acids.

The chain recombines TRBV30 with TRBJ1-6; weak D call: TRBD1 (5 bases). V gave up 0 bases and J gave up 6 bases, with 12 bases separating them. The CDR3 extends over 15 amino acids. Germline lookup yields CDR1 GTSNPN and CDR2 SVGIG (reference sequence). The CDR3 bases are TGTGCCTGGAGTGTACACCAGGGCGGTAATTCACCCCTCCACTTT. It is translated as CAWSVHQGGNSPLHF.